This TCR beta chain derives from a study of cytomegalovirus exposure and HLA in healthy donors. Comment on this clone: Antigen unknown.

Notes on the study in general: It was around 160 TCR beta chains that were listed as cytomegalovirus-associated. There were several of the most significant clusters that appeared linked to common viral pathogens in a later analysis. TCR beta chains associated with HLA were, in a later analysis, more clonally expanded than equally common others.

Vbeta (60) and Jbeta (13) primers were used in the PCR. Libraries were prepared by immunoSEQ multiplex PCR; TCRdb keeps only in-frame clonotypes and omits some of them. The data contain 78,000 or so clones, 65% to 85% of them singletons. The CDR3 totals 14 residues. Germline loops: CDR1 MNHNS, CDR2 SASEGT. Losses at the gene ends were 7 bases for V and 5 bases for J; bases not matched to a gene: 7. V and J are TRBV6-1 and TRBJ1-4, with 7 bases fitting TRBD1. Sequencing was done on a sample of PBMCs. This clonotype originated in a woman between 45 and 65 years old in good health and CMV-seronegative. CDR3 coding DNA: TGTGCCAGCAAATTACAGGGGAGGAATGAAAAACTGTTTTTT. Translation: CASKLQGRNEKLFF.